This T cell receptor beta chain was profiled in a study of T cell repertoires in ileal Crohn's disease. Findings and caveats of the study: Clonal expansions were more frequent in active smokers than non-smokers at surgery. Endoscopic recurrence occurred in every patient whose clonality exceeded 26.8%. Sorted CD8 T cells held more high-frequency clones than CD4.

Sequencing was performed with immunoSEQ multiplex PCR; in TCRdb, only in-frame clones are kept and a portion is missing. This sample has around 15,000 clones, with approximately 94% found just once. As for this clone: No antigen is known for it.

Sequencing was performed on ileal tissue. The clonotype was recovered from an adult with Crohn's disease.

In DNA form, the CDR3 reads TGTGCCAGCAGGGACAGGGGGTCGGAGAACACTGAAGCTTTCTTT. Translation: CASRDRGSENTEAFF. The chain couples TRBV2 to TRBJ1-1; TRBD1 matches at 10 bases. J lost 1 base, V lost 6 bases, and 5 bases had no gene match. The CDR3 covers 15 residues. Germline assignment: CDR1 SNHLY and CDR2 FYNNEI.